This passage covers 22 T cell receptor beta chains from one sample sequenced in a study of cytomegalovirus exposure and HLA in healthy donors. PCR employed 60 Vbeta and 13 Jbeta primers. Profiling relied on immunoSEQ multiplex PCR, and the TCRdb table lists in-frame clones only, not all of them. Of 75,000 to 100,000 clones listed, 65% to 80% are singletons. The sequencing sample was made of PBMCs. All receptors come from a female donor in good health and CMV-seropositive.

This clone was seen a handful of times. This sequence joins TRBV2 and TRBJ1-6; a possible D gene is TRBD1 (6 bases). CDR3 length equals 15 residues. The germline CDR1 and CDR2 sequences are SNHLY and FYNNEI. V was cut by 0 bases and J by 9 bases, with 12 bases left in between. CDR3 sequence: CASSEAYRESSPLHF. CDR3 nucleotide sequence: TGTGCCAGCAGTGAAGCGTACAGGGAAAGTTCACCCCTCCACTTT.

The V call is TRBV6-5, the J call TRBJ2-3, with 9 bases identical to TRBD2. Germline values: CDR1 MNHEY, CDR2 SVGAGI. V shed 5 bases, J shed 3 bases, and the junction held 3 bases outside the gene matches. The CDR3 consists of 14 residues. The CDR3 spells CASSAGLATDTQYF. The CDR3 DNA sequence: TGTGCCAGCAGTGCAGGACTAGCGACAGATACGCAGTATTTT.

CDR3 sequence: CASSIPRGLGTEAFF. In DNA form, the CDR3 reads TGTGCCAGTAGTATCCCCAGGGGGTTAGGCACTGAAGCTTTCTTT. The chain employs TRBV19 and TRBJ1-1; 7 bases fit TRBD1. This CDR3 spans 15 amino acids. Germline-derived CDR1 and CDR2 are LNHDA and SQIVND (reference sequence). Trimming took 3 bases from V and 4 from J; bases not matched to a gene: 8.

The CDR3 DNA reads TGTGCCAGCAGTCCCGCGGGCCTCTACGAGCAGTACTTC. Its protein is CASSPAGLYEQYF. This chain connects TRBV27 to TRBJ2-5; D possibly corresponds to TRBD2 (5 bases). TRBJ2-7 explains the end of the DNA better; the J call may be wrong. CDR1 MNHEY and CDR2 SMNVEV come from the germline V gene (reference sequence). This CDR3 region has 13 residues.

This chain joins TRBV7-3 and TRBJ2-3; TRBD2 matches 13 bases. V was pared by 5 bases and J by 1 base, with 3 bases of the junction left unmatched. The germline V gene encodes CDR1 SGHTA and CDR2 FQGTGA. The CDR3 extends over 16 amino acids. The CDR3 spells CASSPGTSGGTDTQYF. Written as DNA, the CDR3 is TGTGCCAGCAGCCCAGGGACTAGCGGGGGCACAGATACGCAGTATTTT.

The rearrangement links TRBV5-4 to TRBJ2-6; TRBD1 might be the D (5 bases). The CDR3 is 16 residues long. V was cut by 6 bases and J by 4 bases, with 17 bases left in between. Germline V CDR1 and CDR2: SGHNT, YYREEE (reference sequence). CDR3 sequence: CASTSADKRGANVLTF. CDR3 nucleotides: TGTGCCAGCACCTCCGCGGACAAACGGGGGGCCAACGTCCTGACTTTC. Together with reference TRBV5-4 and TRBJ2-6, the CDR3 gives the full variable domain: ETGVTQSPTHLIKTRGQQVTLRCSSQSGHNTVSWYQQALGQGPQFIFQYYREEENGRGNFPPRFSGLQFPNYSSELNVNALELDDSALYLCASTSADKRGANVLTFGAGSRLTVL.

The chain couples TRBV30 to TRBJ1-1; weak D call: TRBD1 (5 bases). This CDR3 is 12 amino acids long. The V gene's germline CDR1 is GTSNPN and CDR2 SVGIG (reference sequence). Trimming shortened V by 5 bases and J by 5 bases, and 12 bases separated the two germline ends. In nucleotides, the CDR3 is TGTGCCTGGGACTCGGGGGGGACTGAAGCTTTCTTT. Translation: CAWDSGGTEAFF.

V gene TRBV5-1 combines with J gene TRBJ1-2, with D tentatively TRBD1 (5 bases). Germline values: CDR1 SGHRS, CDR2 YFSETQ. The CDR3 totals 13 residues. V was trimmed by 0 bases and J by 8 bases, leaving 11 bases between them. The DNA for the CDR3 is TGCGCCAGCAGCTTGGCCGGAGGGGCCGGCTACACCTTC. Its translation is CASSLAGGAGYTF. Using reference TRBV5-1 and TRBJ1-2 for the parts outside the CDR3, the full variable domain is KAGVTQTPRYLIKTRGQQVTLSCSPISGHRSVSWYQQTPGQGLQFLFEYFSETQRNKGNFPGRFSGRQFSNSRSEMNVSTLELGDSALYLCASSLAGGAGYTFGSGTRLTVV.

V usage is TRBV4-3 and J usage is TRBJ2-2; the match to TRBD2 covers 11 bases. The CDR3 is 16 residues long. Germline V gives CDR1 LGHNA, CDR2 YSLEER. V was clipped by 4 bases and J by 7 bases; unmatched bases: 8. Here the CDR3 reads CASSPGTSGFIGELFF. Written as DNA, the CDR3 is TGCGCCAGCAGCCCGGGGACTAGCGGTTTCATCGGGGAGCTGTTTTTT.

Only one count was recorded for this clone. This rearrangement joins TRBV28 to TRBJ1-2; tentatively, D is TRBD1 (5 bases). The V gene lost 2 bases and the J gene lost 6 bases, with 10 bases spanning the gap. This CDR3 is built from 13 residues. The germline V gene encodes CDR1 MDHEN and CDR2 SYDVKM. This chain's CDR3 is CASSLPPGNGYTF. The DNA of the CDR3 is TGTGCCAGCAGTTTACCTCCAGGGAATGGCTACACCTTC.

V is TRBV6-4 and J is TRBJ2-3; TRBD2 matches 12 bases. This CDR3 has 14 amino acids. V lost 5 bases to trimming and J lost 4 bases; unmatched junction nucleotides: 1. In germline, CDR1 is MRHNA, CDR2 SNTAGT. The CDR3 bases are TGTGCCAGCAGTACTAGCGGGGGGCCAGATACGCAGTATTTT. Translating it yields CASSTSGGPDTQYF.

As for this clone: Relative to the germline gene, one junction end is altered; a read error may explain this. The chain combines TRBV28 with TRBJ1-5; a weak D match, TRBD1 (6 bases). CDR1 is MDHEN, CDR2 SYDVKM, per germline. The length of the CDR3 is 14 residues. The CDR3 DNA sequence: TGTACCAGCAGTTTTAACAGGGGCAATCAGCCCCAGCATTTT. Translated, it gives CTSSFNRGNQPQHF. The whole variable domain, filled in from reference TRBV28 and TRBJ1-5, reads DVKVTQSSRYLVKRTGEKVFLECVQDMDHENMFWYRQDPGLGLRLIYFSYDVKMKEKGDIPEGYSVSREKKERFSLILESASTNQTSMYLCTSSFNRGNQPQHFGDGTRLSIL.

The chain links TRBV5-6 to TRBJ2-5; D not resolved. Per the germline V gene, CDR1 is SGHDT and CDR2 is YYEEEE. This CDR3 region has 11 residues. Deletions cut 2 bases from V and 4 bases from J, with 3 bases between. CDR3: CASSLAETQYF. The CDR3 DNA reads TGTGCCAGCAGCTTAGCAGAGACCCAGTACTTC.

This chain links TRBV28 with TRBJ2-3; 7 bases align to TRBD2. The V gene's germline CDR1 is MDHEN and CDR2 SYDVKM. The CDR3 contains 14 residues. The V segment lost 6 bases and the J segment 0 bases; nucleotides outside the gene matches: 3. The CDR3 DNA reads TGTGCCAGCAGCCCAGCGGGAAGCACAGATACGCAGTATTTT. This translates into CASSPAGSTDTQYF.

The V gene is TRBV9, the J gene TRBJ1-2, with 8 bases fitting TRBD1. The CDR3 runs 13 residues. Per the germline V gene, CDR1 is SGDLS and CDR2 is YYNGEE. J lost 8 bases, V lost 4 bases, and 7 bases had no gene match. The CDR3 loop is CASSRTGQSGYTF. DNA of the CDR3: TGTGCCAGCAGCCGGACAGGGCAAAGCGGCTACACCTTC. Using reference TRBV9 and TRBJ1-2 for the parts outside the CDR3, the full variable domain is DSGVTQTPKHLITATGQRVTLRCSPRSGDLSVYWYQQSLDQGLQFLIQYYNGEERAKGNILERFSAQQFPDLHSELNLSSLELGDSALYFCASSRTGQSGYTFGSGTRLTVV.

This clone came up once. The CDR3 DNA follows: TGTGCCAGCAGTTCGGAGGGGTCACCCCTCCACTTT. It translates to CASSSEGSPLHF. The chain employs TRBV6-5 and TRBJ1-6, with D perhaps TRBD1 (5 bases). Trimming took 4 bases from V and 10 from J, leaving 8 bases between them. Germline V CDR1 and CDR2: MNHEY, SVGAGI. This CDR3 has 12 amino acids.

The gene calls are TRBV13 and TRBJ1-1; D call uncertain. CDR3 length: 11 amino acids. CDR1 is PRHDT, CDR2 FYEKMQ, per germline (reference sequence). The V end lost 5 bases, the J end lost 3 bases, and 4 bases lay between the germline ends. CDR3 sequence reads: CASSLYTEAFF. CDR3 coding DNA: TGTGCCAGCAGCCTCTACACTGAAGCTTTCTTT. Full variable domain (remainder filled in from reference TRBV13 and TRBJ1-1): AAGVIQSPRHLIKEKRETATLKCYPIPRHDTVYWYQQGPGQDPQFLISFYEKMQSDKGSIPDRFSAQQFSDYHSELNMSSLELGDSALYFCASSLYTEAFFGQGTRLTVV.

V and J are TRBV6-5 and TRBJ2-2; 7 bases agree with TRBD2. With V trimmed by 10 bases and J by 0 bases, 2 bases remained unmatched. Germline V gene sequence: CDR1 MNHEY, CDR2 SVGAGI. The CDR3 totals 13 residues. CDR3 sequence reads: CATGLPNTGELFF. The CDR3 DNA reads TGTGCCACGGGACTACCGAACACCGGGGAGCTGTTTTTT.

The chain couples TRBV5-4 to TRBJ1-2; the match to TRBD1 covers 9 bases. Germline CDR1 is SGHNT and CDR2 is YYREEE (reference sequence). The CDR3 sequence is 15 residues long. The J segment lost 2 bases and the V segment lost 3 bases, leaving 5 bases of the junction unmatched. CDR3 amino acids: CASSSGTGTNYGYTF. The CDR3 DNA reads as TGTGCCAGCAGCTCCGGGACAGGGACCAACTATGGCTACACCTTC.

The chain couples TRBV27 to TRBJ2-7; no reliable D call. Germline assignment: CDR1 MNHEY and CDR2 SMNVEV (reference sequence). The CDR3 has 14 residues. Trimming pared 0 bases from V and 3 bases from J, leaving 9 bases between. In DNA form, the CDR3 reads TGTGCCAGCAGTTTATCTCGCGGCTTCTACGAGCAGTACTTC. Translated, it gives CASSLSRGFYEQYF.

V usage is TRBV28 and J usage is TRBJ1-6, with 8 bases lining up with TRBD1. The CDR3 runs 15 residues. After removal of 1 base from V and 9 bases from J, the junction contained 5 bases not matched to a gene. CDR1 is MDHEN, CDR2 SYDVKM, per germline. CDR3 bases: TGTGCCAGCAGTTTATTGCGACAGGGGTCTTCACCCCTCCACTTT. Translation gives CASSLLRQGSSPLHF. The full variable domain, with the rest looked up from reference TRBV28 and TRBJ1-6, is DVKVTQSSRYLVKRTGEKVFLECVQDMDHENMFWYRQDPGLGLRLIYFSYDVKMKEKGDIPEGYSVSREKKERFSLILESASTNQTSMYLCASSLLRQGSSPLHFGNGTRLTVT.

The rearrangement links TRBV20-1 to TRBJ2-5; D ambiguous. Trimming took off 2 bases at V and 4 bases at J, with 5 bases between the two ends. This CDR3 spans 11 amino acids. The germline gives CDR1 DFQATT, CDR2 SNEGSKA (reference sequence). CDR3 residues: CSARTGETQYF. In DNA form, the CDR3 reads TGCAGTGCTAGAACCGGAGAGACCCAGTACTTC.